A single TCR beta chain is shown here with its context. TCRdb reanalysed the RT-PCR reads using MiXCR and keeps one entry per CDR3 protein. Found here are 800,000 to 1,000,000 distinct CDR3 sequences, over 20% of them singletons; the top ten hold roughly a tenth. This sample is drawn from a study of response to subunit inactivated influenza vaccine. This CDR3 is 12 amino acids long. The material sequenced was PBMCs from blood, taken more than 4 days after vaccination. The chain uses TRBV21-1 and TRBJ1-5. TRBV21-1 is a recognized pseudogene. The source is a man aged 50 or older who received an inactivated influenza vaccine. In DNA, the CDR3 is TGTGCCAAGACAAATAGCAATCAGCCCCAGCATTTT. Amino acids: CAKTNSNQPQHF.